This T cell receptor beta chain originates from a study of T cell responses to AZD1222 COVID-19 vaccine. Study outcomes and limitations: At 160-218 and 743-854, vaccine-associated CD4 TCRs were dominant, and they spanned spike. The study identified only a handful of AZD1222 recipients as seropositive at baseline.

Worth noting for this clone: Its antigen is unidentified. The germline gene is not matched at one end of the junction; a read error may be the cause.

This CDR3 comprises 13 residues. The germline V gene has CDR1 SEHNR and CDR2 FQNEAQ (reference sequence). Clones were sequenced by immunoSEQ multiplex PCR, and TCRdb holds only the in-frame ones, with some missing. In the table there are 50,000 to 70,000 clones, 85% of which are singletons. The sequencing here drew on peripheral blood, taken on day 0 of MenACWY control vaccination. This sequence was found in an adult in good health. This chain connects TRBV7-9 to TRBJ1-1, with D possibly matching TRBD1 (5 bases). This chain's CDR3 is CAGSGRGNAEAFF. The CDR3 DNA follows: TGTGCCGGATCGGGCCGGGGGAACGCTGAAGCTTTCTTT.